This T cell receptor beta chain was identified in a study of shared clonotypes between healthy human individuals. On the study more broadly: Every donor yielded three CD4 naive, three CD4 memory, two CD8 naive and one CD8 memory plate. Study results and limitations: Compared with memory subsets, naive subsets generally had larger estimated richness.

V gave up 8 bases and J gave up 1 base, with 18 bases separating them. The length of the CDR3 is 15 residues. Per germline, CDR1 MNHEY and CDR2 SMNVEV (reference sequence). CD8 cells classed as naive were CD45RO-negative and positively selected for CCR7, excluding terminally differentiated effector memory CD45RA+ cells. In regard to this clone: Its target is unknown.

The run depth of the assay was deep. Sequencing used immunoSEQ multiplex PCR; TCRdb keeps in-frame clones, though not all of them. The table has about 2 million clones, approximately 94% seen once. The sample consisted of naive CD8+ T cells sorted from blood. The chain uses TRBV27 and TRBJ2-7; perhaps TRBD1 as D (5 bases). This sequence was found in a man aged 18 to 29 in good health. CDR3 sequence: CASSEGPGQSYEQYF. The CDR3 coding sequence is TGTGCCAGCTCCGAAGGGCCAGGGCAGTCCTACGAGCAGTACTTC.